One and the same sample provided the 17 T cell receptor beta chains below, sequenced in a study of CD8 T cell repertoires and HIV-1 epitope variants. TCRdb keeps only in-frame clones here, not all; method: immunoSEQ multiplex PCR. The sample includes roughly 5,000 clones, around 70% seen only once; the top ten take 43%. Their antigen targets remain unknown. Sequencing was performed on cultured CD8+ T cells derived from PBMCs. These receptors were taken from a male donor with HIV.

CDR3 coding DNA: TGTGCCAGCAGCCCGGGGGGAGGACGACGCACAGATACGCAGTATTTT. Amino acid sequence: CASSPGGGRRTDTQYF. This chain links TRBV5-6 with TRBJ2-3; 7 positions agree with TRBD2. The CDR3 spans 16 residues. The ends lost 4 bases at V and 1 base at J; junction bases unmatched: 9. From germline, CDR1 is SGHDT and CDR2 YYEEEE.

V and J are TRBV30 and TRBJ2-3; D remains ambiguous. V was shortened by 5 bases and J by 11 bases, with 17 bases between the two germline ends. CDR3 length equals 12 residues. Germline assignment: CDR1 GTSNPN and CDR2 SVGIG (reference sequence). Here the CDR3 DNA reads TGTGCCTGGTGCCGGGCCTCGGAAGAGCAGTATTTT. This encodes CAWCRASEEQYF.

The CDR3 loop reads CASSSRGRDEQYF. CDR3 DNA: TGTGCCAGCAGCTCTAGGGGGCGCGACGAGCAGTACTTC. The V gene is TRBV28, the J gene TRBJ2-5, with TRBD1 matching over 7 bases. The J call may be in error: the DNA end matches TRBJ2-7 better. The germline V gene encodes CDR1 MDHEN and CDR2 SYDVKM. The CDR3 runs 13 residues.

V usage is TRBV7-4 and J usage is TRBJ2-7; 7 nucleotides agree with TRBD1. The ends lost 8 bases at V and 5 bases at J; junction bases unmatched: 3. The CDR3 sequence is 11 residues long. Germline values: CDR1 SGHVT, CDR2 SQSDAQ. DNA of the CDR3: TGTGCCAGCGCAACAGGGGACGAGCAGTACTTC. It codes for CASATGDEQYF.

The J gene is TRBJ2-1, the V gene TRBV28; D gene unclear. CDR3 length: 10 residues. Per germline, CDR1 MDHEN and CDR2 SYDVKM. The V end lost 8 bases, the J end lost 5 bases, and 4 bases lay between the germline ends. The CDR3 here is CASGNNEQFF. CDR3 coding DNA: TGTGCCAGCGGAAACAATGAGCAGTTCTTC.

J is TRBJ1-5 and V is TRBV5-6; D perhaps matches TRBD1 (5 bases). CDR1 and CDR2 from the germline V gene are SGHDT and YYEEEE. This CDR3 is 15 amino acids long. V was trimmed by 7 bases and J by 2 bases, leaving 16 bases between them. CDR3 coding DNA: TGTGCCAGCCGCTCTCGGTTACAGGGCAATCAGCCCCAGCATTTT. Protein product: CASRSRLQGNQPQHF. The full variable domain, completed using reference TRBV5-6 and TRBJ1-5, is DAGVTQSPTHLIKTRGQQVTLRCSPKSGHDTVSWYQQALGQGPQFIFQYYEEEERQRGNFPDRFSGHQFPNYSSELNVNALLLGDSALYLCASRSRLQGNQPQHFGDGTRLSIL.

The CDR3 DNA reads as TGTGCCAGCAGCCAGGACAAAGAGACCCAGTACTTC. This sequence encodes CASSQDKETQYF. This chain connects TRBV6-5 to TRBJ2-5, with D perhaps TRBD1 (5 bases). The germline CDR1 and CDR2 sequences are MNHEY and SVGAGI. This CDR3 is built from 12 residues. The V end lost 6 bases, the J end lost 3 bases, and 8 bases lay between the germline ends.

CDR3 nucleotides: TGTGCCAGCAACAAACGGGACAACTACGAGCAGTACTTC. Amino acids: CASNKRDNYEQYF. The chain couples TRBV11-2 to TRBJ2-7, with D maybe TRBD1 (6 bases). The V and J ends lost 7 bases and 3 bases respectively, with 13 bases between them. The CDR3 sequence is 13 residues long. Germline V lookup: CDR1 SGHAT, CDR2 FQNNGV.

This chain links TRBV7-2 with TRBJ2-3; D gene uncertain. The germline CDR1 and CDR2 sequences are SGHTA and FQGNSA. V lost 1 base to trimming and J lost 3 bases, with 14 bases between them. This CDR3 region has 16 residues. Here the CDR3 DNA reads TGTGCCAGCAGCTTAGTCCCCAGCCTGAGGACAGATACGCAGTATTTT. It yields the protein CASSLVPSLRTDTQYF. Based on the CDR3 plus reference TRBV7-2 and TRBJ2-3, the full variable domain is GAGVSQSPSNKVTEKGKDVELRCDPISGHTALYWYRQSLGQGLEFLIYFQGNSAPDKSGLPSDRFSAERTGGSVSTLTIQRTQQEDSAVYLCASSLVPSLRTDTQYFGPGTRLTVL.

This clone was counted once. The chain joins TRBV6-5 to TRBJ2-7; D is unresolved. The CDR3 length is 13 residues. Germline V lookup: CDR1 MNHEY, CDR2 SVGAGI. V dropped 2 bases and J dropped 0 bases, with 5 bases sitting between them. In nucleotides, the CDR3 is TGTGCCAGCAGTTACGGAGACTCCTACGAGCAGTACTTC. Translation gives CASSYGDSYEQYF.

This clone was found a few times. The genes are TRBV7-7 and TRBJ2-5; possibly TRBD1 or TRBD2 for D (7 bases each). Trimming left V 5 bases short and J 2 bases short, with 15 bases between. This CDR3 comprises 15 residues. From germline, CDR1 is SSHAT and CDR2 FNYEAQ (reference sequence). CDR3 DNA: TGTGCCAGCAGCCAGGGGGGGGCTGTACAAGAGACCCAGTACTTC. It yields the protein CASSQGGAVQETQYF.

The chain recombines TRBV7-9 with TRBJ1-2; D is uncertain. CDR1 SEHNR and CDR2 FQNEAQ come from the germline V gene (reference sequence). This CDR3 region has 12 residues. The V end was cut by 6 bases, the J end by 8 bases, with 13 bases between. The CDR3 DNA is TGTGCCAGCAGTTACCAAGACCGCGGCTACACCTTC. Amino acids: CASSYQDRGYTF.

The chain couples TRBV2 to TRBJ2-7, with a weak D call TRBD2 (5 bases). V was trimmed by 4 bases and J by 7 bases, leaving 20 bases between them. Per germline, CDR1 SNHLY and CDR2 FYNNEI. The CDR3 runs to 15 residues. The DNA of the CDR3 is TGTGCCAGCAGTGGAGCGCGCGAGGGTCGAGGGGAGCAGTACTTC. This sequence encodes CASSGAREGRGEQYF.

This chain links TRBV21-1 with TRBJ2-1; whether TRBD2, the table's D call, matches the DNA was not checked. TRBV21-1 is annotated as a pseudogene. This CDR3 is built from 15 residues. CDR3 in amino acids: CASSKEGLSYNEQFF. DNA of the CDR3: TGTGCCAGCAGCAAGGAGGGTCTCTCCTACAATGAGCAGTTCTTC.

The CDR3 nucleotides are TGTGCCAGTAGTATCGGGCAGGGGGCCTACGAGCAGTACTTC. Amino acid sequence: CASSIGQGAYEQYF. This rearrangement joins TRBV19 to TRBJ2-7; 7 bases are shared with TRBD1. The CDR3 runs 14 residues. Trimming cost V 3 bases and J 2 bases; bases outside gene matches: 4. Germline values: CDR1 LNHDA, CDR2 SQIVND (reference sequence).

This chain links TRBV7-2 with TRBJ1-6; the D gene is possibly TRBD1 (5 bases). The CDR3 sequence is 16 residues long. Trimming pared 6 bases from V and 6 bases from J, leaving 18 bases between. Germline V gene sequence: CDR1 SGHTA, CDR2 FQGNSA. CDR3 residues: CASRTDTSFLNSPLHF. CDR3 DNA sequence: TGTGCCAGCAGGACGGACACTTCGTTCCTTAATTCACCCCTCCACTTT.

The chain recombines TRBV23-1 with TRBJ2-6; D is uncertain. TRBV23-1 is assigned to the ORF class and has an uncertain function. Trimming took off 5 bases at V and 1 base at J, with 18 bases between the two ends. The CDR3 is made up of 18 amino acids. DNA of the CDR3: TGCGCCAGCAGTGTGGGCAGGCACCCAACTTCTGGGGCCAACGTCCTGACTTTC. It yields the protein CASSVGRHPTSGANVLTF.